This T cell receptor beta chain was recorded in a study of shared clonotypes between healthy human individuals. General study findings and limits: Represented diversity (both genetic and exposure-history) was limited by the small number of donors.

The CDR3 is 15 amino acids. Germline V gives CDR1 SGDLS, CDR2 YYNGEE. Losses at the gene ends were 6 bases for V and 2 bases for J; bases not matched to a gene: 7. Naive CD8 cells comprised CD45RO-negative, CCR7-positively selected cells, excluding terminally differentiated effector memory CD45RA+ cells. Clones were read by immunoSEQ multiplex PCR, and TCRdb kept only the in-frame ones, dropping some. This sample yields about 2.1 million clones, of which around 95% are seen a single time; approximately 1.7% belongs to the top ten. Points on this clone: The antigen is undetermined.

The receptor was isolated from a man younger than 35 in good health. Some clones in this sample may be carry-over from other donors' samples. The genes are TRBV9 and TRBJ1-5, with 8 bases matching TRBD1. Sequenced input: naive CD8+ T cells from PBMCs. CDR3 nucleotide sequence: TGTGCCAGCAACCCAGGGGGCCAAGGCAATCAGCCCCAGCATTTT. It encodes CASNPGGQGNQPQHF. Full variable domain (missing parts from reference TRBV9 and TRBJ1-5): DSGVTQTPKHLITATGQRVTLRCSPRSGDLSVYWYQQSLDQGLQFLIQYYNGEERAKGNILERFSAQQFPDLHSELNLSSLELGDSALYFCASNPGGQGNQPQHFGDGTRLSIL.